The text below deals with one TCR beta chain. Its antigen is undetermined. The data were obtained in a study of cytomegalovirus exposure and HLA in healthy donors. Broader study findings: A later analysis showed that HLA-associated TCR beta chains had undergone more clonal expansion than equally common others. A list of 150 to 200 TCR beta chains associated with cytomegalovirus was given.

Germline V lookup: CDR1 SGHRS, CDR2 YFSETQ. Trimming took off 4 bases at V and 2 bases at J, with 9 bases between the two ends. The CDR3 runs 13 residues. PCR was performed using 60 Vbeta and 13 Jbeta primers. Original processing methods: Some 11 million of the 75 million to 95 million unique TCR beta chains counted in a later analysis were shared. This table comes from immunoSEQ multiplex PCR, and its TCRdb copy is limited to in-frame clones, with some not included. The V and J calls and the clone size are those of that table, but D and trimming were determined from the DNA. The sample yields about 99,000 clones, over 60% seen once.

Specimen: PBMCs. The chain carries TRBV5-1 and TRBJ2-5; possibly TRBD2 for D (6 bases). The receptor was derived from a young woman in good health and CMV-seropositive. CDR3: CASSTTRQETQYF. DNA for the CDR3: TGCGCCAGCAGCACGACTAGACAAGAGACCCAGTACTTC.